This T cell receptor delta chain emerged from a study of Vδ1+ human thymocytes. Study conclusions and caveats: Highly polyclonal TRG and TRD repertoires with Gaussian CDR3 length distributions appeared in thymus. Unexpected Vdelta2 sequences could cause misinterpretation of bulk repertoire data. Thymic delta-chain repertoires held approximately 19% Vdelta2 sequences and few Vdelta3, despite high sort purity.

Regarding this clone: Its antigen is not identified.

Trimming at V came to 2 bases and at J to 9 bases, leaving 23 bases not matched to a gene. This CDR3 is built from 20 residues. The germline V gene has CDR1 TSWWSYY and CDR2 QGS. Extracted RNA was reverse transcribed into cDNA. Multiplex PCR used pooled V-gene forward primers and a constant-region reverse primer to amplify CDR3s. TCRdb fed the multiplex PCR reads into CATT to redo clone calling. The sample contains approximately 25,000 delta-chain clones, 7.4% of which appear only once. This chain uses TRDV1 with TRDJ1; 11 nucleotides align to TRDD3. The sequenced sample was Vdelta1+ gamma-delta thymocytes from the thymus. As for subset: FACS-sorted CD3+ TCRalphabeta- TCRVdelta1+ TCRVdelta2- thymocytes. This TCR derives from a girl less than two years old who had congenital heart surgery. The CDR3: CALGEKSFLRAVGDTRELIF. The DNA of the CDR3 is TGTGCTCTTGGGGAAAAAAGCTTCCTACGGGCGGTGGGGGATACGCGGGAACTCATCTTT.